This T cell receptor beta chain comes out of a study of shared clonotypes between healthy human individuals. Across the study: The study used three CD4 naive, three CD4 memory, two CD8 naive and one CD8 memory plate per donor. General study results and limits: Naive subsets usually exceeded memory subsets in estimated richness. Clonotype sharing among the donors was expected to vary with sequencing depth.

The study enrolled healthy HIV-negative adults without recent acute infections or vaccinations as donors. The CDR3 has 15 amino acids. Germline V lookup: CDR1 WNHNN, CDR2 SYGVQD (reference sequence). J gave up 9 bases and V 6 bases, and 7 bases lay outside the gene matches. The protocol was immunoSEQ multiplex PCR, while the TCRdb copy is restricted to in-frame clones and leaves out a portion. The data contain 2,500,000 or so clones, approximately 92% of them singletons. A remark on this clone: No antigen is known for it.

The source is a man aged 18 to 29 in good health. What was sequenced was naive CD4+ T cells sorted from blood. Subset of the sample: CD45RA+ positively selected. The V call is TRBV10-1, the J call TRBJ2-1, with 14 bases aligning to TRBD2. The CDR3 region is CASSTGLAGAIEQFF. CDR3 bases: TGCGCCAGCAGCACGGGACTAGCGGGAGCTATTGAGCAGTTCTTC.